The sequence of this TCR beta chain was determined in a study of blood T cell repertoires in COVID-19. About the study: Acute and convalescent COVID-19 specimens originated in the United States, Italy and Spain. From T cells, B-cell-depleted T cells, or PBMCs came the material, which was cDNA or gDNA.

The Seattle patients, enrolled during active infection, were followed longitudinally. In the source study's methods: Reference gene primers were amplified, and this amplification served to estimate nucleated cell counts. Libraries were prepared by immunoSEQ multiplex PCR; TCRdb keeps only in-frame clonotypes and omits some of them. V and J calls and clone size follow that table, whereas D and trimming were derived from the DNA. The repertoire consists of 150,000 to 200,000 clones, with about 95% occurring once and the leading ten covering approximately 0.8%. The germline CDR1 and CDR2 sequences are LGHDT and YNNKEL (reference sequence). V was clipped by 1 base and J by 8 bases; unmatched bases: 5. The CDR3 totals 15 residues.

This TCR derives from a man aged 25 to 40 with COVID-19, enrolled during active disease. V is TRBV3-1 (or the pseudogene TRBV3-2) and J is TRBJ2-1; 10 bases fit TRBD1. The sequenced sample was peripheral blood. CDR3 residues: CASSQGQGAGDEQFF. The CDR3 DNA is TGTGCCAGCAGCCAAGGACAGGGGGCCGGCGATGAGCAGTTCTTC.